A selection of T cell receptor beta chains follows, all from one sample in a study of shared clonotypes between healthy human individuals. Repertoires were generated with immunoSEQ multiplex PCR, while TCRdb's copy carries only in-frame clones and drops some. The table records around 690,000 clones, less than 95% of them present only once. What was sequenced was memory CD8+ T cells from PBMCs. Receptor source: a young man in good health. Some clones in this sample may be carry-over from other donors' samples. Both conserved end residues are part of each CDR3. A D gene is named only where the DNA matches it firmly. Clone size, where shown, is once, few, many, or a class for clones that have expanded.

J gene,V gene,CDR3 length,clone size,D gene,CDR3 DNA,CDR3 protein
TRBJ2-1,TRBV6-1,16,.,.,TGTGCCAGCAGTGATTTCACACCCTATCGTTTCGTTGAGCAGTTCTTC,CASSDFTPYRFVEQFF
TRBJ2-3,TRBV5-6,14,.,.,TGTGCCAGCTCCCTCGGGACCACCACAGATACGCAGTATTTT,CASSLGTTTDTQYF
TRBJ1-5,TRBV6-5,11,.,.,TGTGCCAGCAGGGCCAATCAGCCCCAGCATTTT,CASRANQPQHF
TRBJ2-7,TRBV6-1,14,.,.,TGTGCCAGCAGTGCGTGGGGGGCTGGGTACGAGCAGTACTTC,CASSAWGAGYEQYF
TRBJ2-5,TRBV4-1,16,once,.,TGCGCCAGCAGCGTAAGTCACCCGGGGGCCGGAGAGACCCAGTACTTC,CASSVSHPGAGETQYF
TRBJ2-5,TRBV10-3,18,.,TRBD2,TGTGCCATCAGTGAAGGATTGGCTAGCGGGAGGCACCAAGAGACCCAGTACTTC,CAISEGLASGRHQETQYF
TRBJ1-1,TRBV2,15,.,.,TGTGCCAGCAGTTACCGAGACGGCCGCCCCCTTGAAGCTTTCTTT,CASSYRDGRPLEAFF
TRBJ2-7,TRBV19,14,.,TRBD1,TGTGCCAGTAGTAACGACAGGGGCAGGTACGAGCAGTACTTC,CASSNDRGRYEQYF
TRBJ2-7,TRBV16,14,.,.,TGTGCCAGCAGCCCAAATGACATGACCGACGAGCAGTACTTC,CASSPNDMTDEQYF
TRBJ1-5,TRBV5-6,15,.,TRBD1,TGTGCCAGCAGCTTGGGACAGGGTAGGCATCAGCCCCAGCATTTT,CASSLGQGRHQPQHF
TRBJ2-3,TRBV11-3,16,.,TRBD2,TGTGCCAGCAGCACTGGGACTAGCGGGCTTACAGATACGCAGTATTTT,CASSTGTSGLTDTQYF
TRBJ2-1,TRBV27,15,.,TRBD2,TGTGCCAGCAGAATAGGGACTAGCGGTTACAATGAGCAGTTCTTC,CASRIGTSGYNEQFF
TRBJ2-1,TRBV10-3,18,.,.,TGTGCCATCAGCCAGGGGACCCGCACGATTTTGGCCTACAATGAGCAGTTCTTC,CAISQGTRTILAYNEQFF
TRBJ2-5,TRBV27,14,.,.,TGTGCCAGCAGTTTTCTGGCAGAAATCGAGACCCAGTACTTC,CASSFLAEIETQYF
TRBJ2-7,TRBV6-5,12,.,.,TGTGCCAGCGGAAACGCAGGGCCGGAGCAGTACTTC,CASGNAGPEQYF
TRBJ1-4,TRBV28,16,.,.,TGTGCCAGCAGCTTAATTCCGGGGGAAGGGAGGGAAAAACTGTTTTTT,CASSLIPGEGREKLFF
TRBJ1-5,TRBV27,19,few,.,TGTGCCAGCAGTTTAAGAAGCACGGACGCACGCCCCAGCAATCAGCCCCAGCATTTT,CASSLRSTDARPSNQPQHF
TRBJ2-1,TRBV29-1,14,.,TRBD2,TGCAGCGTTACCGGGACTAGAGTCTACAATGAGCAGTTCTTC,CSVTGTRVYNEQFF
TRBJ2-2,TRBV11-1,15,.,TRBD2,TGTGCCAGCAGCTTAGAGTGGCTAGCGGCCGGGGAGCTGTTTTTT,CASSLEWLAAGELFF
TRBJ1-5,TRBV7-2,13,.,.,TGTGCCAGCAGCTTGGGCCTCTTTCAGCCCCAGCATTTT,CASSLGLFQPQHF
TRBJ2-7,TRBV7-8,17,.,TRBD2,TGTGCCAGCAGCGCAAACCCCCGGGACTACGGCTCCTACGAGCAGTACTTC,CASSANPRDYGSYEQYF
TRBJ1-1,TRBV2,12,few,.,TGTGCCAGCATCCCGAGCGGGACTGAAGCTTTCTTT,CASIPSGTEAFF
TRBJ1-1,TRBV27,14,.,.,TGTGCCAGCAGTTTGGACAGATTGAACACTGAAGCTTTCTTT,CASSLDRLNTEAFF
TRBJ2-5,TRBV7-9,15,.,TRBD2,TGTGCCAGCAGCTCGCCGGGACTAGCTCAAGAGACCCAGTACTTC,CASSSPGLAQETQYF
TRBJ2-7,TRBV27,14,.,.,TGTGCCAGCAGTTTATTTCCCGGGACCTACGAGCAGTACTTC,CASSLFPGTYEQYF
TRBJ1-2,TRBV6-6,14,.,.,TGTGCCAGCAGTTACCCGGAGGCATTCTATGGCTACACCTTC,CASSYPEAFYGYTF
TRBJ2-5,TRBV7-9,16,.,.,TGTGCCAGCAGCTTAGACCCCTGGGGTTCGGAAGAGACCCAGTACTTC,CASSLDPWGSEETQYF
TRBJ2-1,TRBV11-3,15,.,.,TGTGCCAGCAGCGGACGGGAGAGCTCCTACAATGAGCAGTTCTTC,CASSGRESSYNEQFF
TRBJ2-1,TRBV7-2,15,.,.,TGTGCCAGCAGCTTAGTCCGGGGCCCCTACAATGAGCAGTTCTTC,CASSLVRGPYNEQFF
TRBJ1-1,TRBV6-1,15,.,.,TGTGCCAGCAGTGGAAACGGACAGCCTAACACTGAAGCTTTCTTT,CASSGNGQPNTEAFF
TRBJ2-1,TRBV5-1,16,once,.,TGCGCCAGCAGCTCCCTAGGGCAGGGGGGATTTATTGAGCAGTTCTTC,CASSSLGQGGFIEQFF
TRBJ1-1,TRBV6-1,14,.,.,TGTGCCAGCAGTGCCCGGGACGAGAACACTGAAGCTTTCTTT,CASSARDENTEAFF
TRBJ2-2,TRBV7-2,17,.,.,TGTGCCAGCAGCTTTAGCAAGAACAGGGCCAACACCGGGGAGCTGTTTTTT,CASSFSKNRANTGELFF
TRBJ1-1,TRBV27,13,.,.,TGTGCCACCCAGGGACATACGAACACTGAAGCTTTCTTT,CATQGHTNTEAFF
TRBJ2-1,TRBV5-1,15,.,.,TGCGCCAGCAGCTTAAGCTCTTCCTCCTACAATGAGCAGTTCTTC,CASSLSSSSYNEQFF
TRBJ2-2,TRBV7-9,16,.,.,TGTGCCAGCAGCTTAGGAGGGGTTATTAAGCCCGGGGAGCTGTTTTTT,CASSLGGVIKPGELFF
TRBJ2-7,TRBV5-8,14,.,TRBD2,TGTGCCAGCAGAATGGGAGGGTTTCGCTACGAGCAGTACTTC,CASRMGGFRYEQYF
TRBJ2-7,TRBV9,15,.,TRBD1,TGTGCCAGCAGCGCCCAAGGGGGCGCCGGCCACGAGCAGTACTTC,CASSAQGGAGHEQYF
TRBJ2-5,TRBV9,15,once,TRBD1,TGTGCCAGCACCCCGGGGACAGGGGAACAAGAGACCCAGTACTTC,CASTPGTGEQETQYF
TRBJ2-1,TRBV27,15,.,TRBD1,TGTGCCAGCAGTGTACAGGGGGTCATCTACAATGAGCAGTTCTTC,CASSVQGVIYNEQFF
TRBJ2-3,TRBV29-1,14,.,.,TGCAGCGTCGCAACAGGGTTTGTTTCAGATACGCAGTATTTT,CSVATGFVSDTQYF
TRBJ2-7,TRBV30,13,.,TRBD2,TGTGCCTGGGATTCGCGGGAGAGGTACGAGCAGTACTTC,CAWDSRERYEQYF
TRBJ2-3,TRBV7-9,17,.,.,TGTGCCAGCAGCCCTCCCGGACGGGGGAAACTGGCAGATACGCAGTATTTT,CASSPPGRGKLADTQYF
TRBJ1-3,TRBV29-1,15,.,.,TGCAGCGTTGGCGGGGATTCCCTCTCTGGAAACACCATATATTTT,CSVGGDSLSGNTIYF
TRBJ1-2,TRBV6-6,12,.,.,TGTGCCAGCAGTCTCCCGACAGATGGCTACACCTTC,CASSLPTDGYTF
TRBJ1-2,TRBV6-1,13,.,TRBD1,TGTGCCAGCGGGGGACAGTTTTCCTATGGCTACACCTTC,CASGGQFSYGYTF